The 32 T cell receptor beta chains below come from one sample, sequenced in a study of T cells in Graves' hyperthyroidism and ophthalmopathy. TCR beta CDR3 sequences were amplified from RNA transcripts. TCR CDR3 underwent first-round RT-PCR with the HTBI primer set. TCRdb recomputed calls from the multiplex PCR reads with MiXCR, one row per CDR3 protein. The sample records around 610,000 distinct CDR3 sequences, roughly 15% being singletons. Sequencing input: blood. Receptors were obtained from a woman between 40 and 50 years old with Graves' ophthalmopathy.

The CDR3 DNA follows: TGTGCCACGACGAAGGGGGTCCAAGAGACCCAGTACTTC. It encodes CATTKGVQETQYF. The chain is built from TRBV28 and TRBJ2-5; a weak D match, TRBD1 (6 bases). Germline lookup yields CDR1 MDHEN and CDR2 SYDVKM. The germline V and J ends were trimmed by 10 bases and 1 base, with 13 bases remaining between them. CDR3 length: 13 residues.

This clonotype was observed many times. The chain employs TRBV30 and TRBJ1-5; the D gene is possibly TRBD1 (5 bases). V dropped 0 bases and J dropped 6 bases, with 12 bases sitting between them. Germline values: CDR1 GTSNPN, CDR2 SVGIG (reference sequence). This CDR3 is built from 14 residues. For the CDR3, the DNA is TGTGCCTGGAGTGTAGTCGGGGCAGCTCAGCCCCAGCATTTT. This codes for CAWSVVGAAQPQHF. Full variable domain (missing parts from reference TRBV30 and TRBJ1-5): SQTIHQWPATLVQPVGSPLSLECTVEGTSNPNLYWYRQAAGRGLQLLFYSVGIGQISSEVPQNLSASRPQDRQFILSSKKLLLSDSGFYLCAWSVVGAAQPQHFGDGTRLSIL.

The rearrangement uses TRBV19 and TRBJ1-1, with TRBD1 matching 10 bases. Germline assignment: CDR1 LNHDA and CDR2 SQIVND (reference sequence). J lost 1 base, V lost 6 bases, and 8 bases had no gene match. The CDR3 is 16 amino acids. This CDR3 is CASRDPRTGGNTEAFF. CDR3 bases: TGTGCCAGTAGGGATCCCCGGACAGGGGGGAACACTGAAGCTTTCTTT.

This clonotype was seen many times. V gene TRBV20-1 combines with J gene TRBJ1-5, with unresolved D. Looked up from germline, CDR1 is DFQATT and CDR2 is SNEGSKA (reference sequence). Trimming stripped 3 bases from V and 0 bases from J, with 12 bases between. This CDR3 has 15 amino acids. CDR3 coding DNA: TGCAGTGCTAGTCTCGGCAGTCGTAGCAATCAGCCCCAGCATTTT. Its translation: CSASLGSRSNQPQHF.

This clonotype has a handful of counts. CDR3 protein: CASSPALATGNTIYF. The CDR3 DNA reads as TGTGCCAGCTCACCAGCGCTGGCAACTGGAAACACCATATATTTT. The V call is TRBV18, the J call TRBJ1-3; D is unresolved. This CDR3 has 15 residues. The ends were cut back, 2 bases at V and 2 bases at J, with 10 bases in the middle. Germline V gene sequence: CDR1 KGHSH, CDR2 LQKENI.

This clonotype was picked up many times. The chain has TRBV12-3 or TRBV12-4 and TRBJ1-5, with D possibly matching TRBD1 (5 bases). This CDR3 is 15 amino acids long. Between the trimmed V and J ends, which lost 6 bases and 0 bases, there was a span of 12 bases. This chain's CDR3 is CASSRGQGSNQPQHF. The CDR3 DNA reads TGTGCCAGCAGCCGCGGCCAGGGTAGCAATCAGCCCCAGCATTTT.

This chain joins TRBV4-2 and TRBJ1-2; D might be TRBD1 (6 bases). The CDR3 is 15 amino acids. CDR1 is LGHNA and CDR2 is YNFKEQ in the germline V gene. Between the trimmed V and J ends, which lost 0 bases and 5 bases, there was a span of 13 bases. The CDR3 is CASSQEGGIGYGYTF. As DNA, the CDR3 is TGTGCCAGCAGCCAAGAAGGGGGAATTGGATATGGCTACACCTTC.

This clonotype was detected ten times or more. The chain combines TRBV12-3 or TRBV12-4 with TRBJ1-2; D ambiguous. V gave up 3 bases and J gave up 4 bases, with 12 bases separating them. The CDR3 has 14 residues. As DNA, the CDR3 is TGTGCCAGCAGTTTGAGGCACCCTTCCTATGGCTACACCTTC. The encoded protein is CASSLRHPSYGYTF.

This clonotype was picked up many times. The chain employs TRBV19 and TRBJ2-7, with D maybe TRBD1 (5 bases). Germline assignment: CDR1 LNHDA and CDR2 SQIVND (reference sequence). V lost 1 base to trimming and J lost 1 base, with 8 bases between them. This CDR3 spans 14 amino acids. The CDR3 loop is CASSIGTGSYEQYF. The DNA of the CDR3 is TGTGCCAGTAGTATAGGCACAGGTTCCTACGAGCAGTACTTC.

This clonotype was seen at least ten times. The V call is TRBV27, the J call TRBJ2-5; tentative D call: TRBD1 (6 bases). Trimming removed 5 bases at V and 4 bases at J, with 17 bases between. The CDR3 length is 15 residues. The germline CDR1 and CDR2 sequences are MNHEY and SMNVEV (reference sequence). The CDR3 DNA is TGTGCCAGCAGTCCCTACCGACAGGACCCAGAGACCCAGTACTTC. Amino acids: CASSPYRQDPETQYF.

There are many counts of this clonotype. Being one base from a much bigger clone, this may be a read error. CDR3 in DNA: TGTGCCAGCATCCGGGGCAGGGCGTACACTGAAGCTTTCTTT. It specifies CASIRGRAYTEAFF. This chain joins TRBV12-3 or TRBV12-4 and TRBJ1-1; possibly TRBD1 for D (5 bases). The CDR3 consists of 14 residues. The ends were cut back, 7 bases at V and 3 bases at J, with 15 bases in the middle.

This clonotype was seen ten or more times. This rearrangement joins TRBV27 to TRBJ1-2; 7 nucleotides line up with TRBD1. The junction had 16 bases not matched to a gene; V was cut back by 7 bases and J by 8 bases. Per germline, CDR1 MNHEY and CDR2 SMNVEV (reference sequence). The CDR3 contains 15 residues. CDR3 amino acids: CASTSLGQSKDGYTF. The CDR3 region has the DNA TGTGCCAGCACCTCCCTGGGACAGTCTAAAGACGGCTACACCTTC.

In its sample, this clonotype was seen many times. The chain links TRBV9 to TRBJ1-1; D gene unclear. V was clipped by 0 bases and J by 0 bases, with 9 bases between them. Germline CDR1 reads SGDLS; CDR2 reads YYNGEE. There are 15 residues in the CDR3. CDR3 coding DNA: TGTGCCAGCAGCGTAGGGCGGAGCTTGAACACTGAAGCTTTCTTT. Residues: CASSVGRSLNTEAFF. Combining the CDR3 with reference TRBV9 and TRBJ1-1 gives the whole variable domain DSGVTQTPKHLITATGQRVTLRCSPRSGDLSVYWYQQSLDQGLQFLIQYYNGEERAKGNILERFSAQQFPDLHSELNLSSLELGDSALYFCASSVGRSLNTEAFFGQGTRLTVV.

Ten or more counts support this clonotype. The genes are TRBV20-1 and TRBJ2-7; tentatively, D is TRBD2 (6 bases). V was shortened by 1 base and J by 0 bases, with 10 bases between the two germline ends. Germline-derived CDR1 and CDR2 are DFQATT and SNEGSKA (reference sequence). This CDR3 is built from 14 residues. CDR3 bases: TGCAGTGCTAGAGTGACTAGTTCCTCCTACGAGCAGTACTTC. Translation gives CSARVTSSSYEQYF.

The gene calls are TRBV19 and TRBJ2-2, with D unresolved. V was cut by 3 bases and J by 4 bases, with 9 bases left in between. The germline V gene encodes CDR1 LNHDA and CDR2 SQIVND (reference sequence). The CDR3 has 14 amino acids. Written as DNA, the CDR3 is TGTGCCAGTAGTATCCAGGTGGTCACCGGGGAGCTGTTTTTT. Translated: CASSIQVVTGELFF.

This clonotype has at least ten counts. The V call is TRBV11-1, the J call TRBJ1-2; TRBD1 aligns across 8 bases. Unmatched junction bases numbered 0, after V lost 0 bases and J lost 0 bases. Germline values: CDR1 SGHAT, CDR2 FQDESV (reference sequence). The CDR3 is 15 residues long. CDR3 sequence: CASSLATGANYGYTF. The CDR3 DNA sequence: TGTGCCAGCAGCTTAGCGACAGGGGCTAACTATGGCTACACCTTC. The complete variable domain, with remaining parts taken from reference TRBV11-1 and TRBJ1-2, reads EAEVAQSPRYKITEKSQAVAFWCDPISGHATLYWYRQILGQGPELLVQFQDESVVDDSQLPKDRFSAERLKGVDSTLKIQPAELGDSAMYLCASSLATGANYGYTFGSGTRLTVV.

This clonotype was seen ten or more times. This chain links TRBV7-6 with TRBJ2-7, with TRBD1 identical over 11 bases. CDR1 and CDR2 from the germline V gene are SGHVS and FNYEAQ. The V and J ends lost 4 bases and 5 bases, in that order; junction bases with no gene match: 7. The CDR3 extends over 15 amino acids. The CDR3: CASSSTGTGGHEQYF. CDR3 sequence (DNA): TGTGCCAGCAGCTCCACCGGGACAGGGGGACACGAGCAGTACTTC.

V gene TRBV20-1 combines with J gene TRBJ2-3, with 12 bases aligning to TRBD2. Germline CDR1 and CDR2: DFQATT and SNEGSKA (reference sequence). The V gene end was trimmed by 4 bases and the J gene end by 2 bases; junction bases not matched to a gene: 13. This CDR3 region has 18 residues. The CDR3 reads CSATPSGRARGPTDTQYF. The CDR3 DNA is TGCAGTGCTACCCCTAGCGGGAGGGCCCGGGGCCCCACAGATACGCAGTATTTT.

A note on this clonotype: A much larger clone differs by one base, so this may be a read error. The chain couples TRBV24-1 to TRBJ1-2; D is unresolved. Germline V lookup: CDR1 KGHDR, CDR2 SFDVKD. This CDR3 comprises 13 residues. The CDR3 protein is CASSDDNNYGYTF. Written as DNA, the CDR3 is TGTGCCTCCAGTGATGATAACAACTATGGCTACACCTTC.

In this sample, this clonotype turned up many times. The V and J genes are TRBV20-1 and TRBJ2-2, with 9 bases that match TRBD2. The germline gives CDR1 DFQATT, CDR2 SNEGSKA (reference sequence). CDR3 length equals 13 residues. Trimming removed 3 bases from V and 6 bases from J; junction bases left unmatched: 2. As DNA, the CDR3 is TGCAGTGCTAGTAGCGGGAGTGCCGGGGAGCTGTTTTTT. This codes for CSASSGSAGELFF.

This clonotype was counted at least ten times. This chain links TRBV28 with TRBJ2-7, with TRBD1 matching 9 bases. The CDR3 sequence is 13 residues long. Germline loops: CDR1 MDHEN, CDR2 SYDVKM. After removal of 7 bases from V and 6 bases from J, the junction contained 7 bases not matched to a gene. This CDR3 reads CASNRDRVFEQYF. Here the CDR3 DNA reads TGTGCCAGCAATAGGGACAGGGTCTTCGAGCAGTACTTC.

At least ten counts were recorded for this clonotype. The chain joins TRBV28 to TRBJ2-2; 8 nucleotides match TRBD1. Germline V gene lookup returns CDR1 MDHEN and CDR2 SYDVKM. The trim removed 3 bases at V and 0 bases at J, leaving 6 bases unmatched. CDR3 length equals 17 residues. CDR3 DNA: TGTGCCAGCAGTTTGGCAGGGGGCTCGTCGAACACCGGGGAGCTGTTTTTT. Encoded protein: CASSLAGGSSNTGELFF.

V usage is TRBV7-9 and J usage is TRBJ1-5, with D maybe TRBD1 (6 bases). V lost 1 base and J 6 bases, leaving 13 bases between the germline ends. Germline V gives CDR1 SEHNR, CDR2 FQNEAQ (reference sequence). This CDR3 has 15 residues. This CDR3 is CASSLVGGSGQPQHF. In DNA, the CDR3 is TGTGCCAGCAGCTTAGTGGGGGGCTCCGGTCAGCCCCAGCATTTT. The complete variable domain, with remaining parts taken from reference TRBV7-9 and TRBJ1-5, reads DTGVSQNPRHKITKRGQNVTFRCDPISEHNRLYWYRQTLGQGPEFLTYFQNEAQLEKSRLLSDRFSAERPKGSFSTLEIQRTEQGDSAMYLCASSLVGGSGQPQHFGDGTRLSIL.

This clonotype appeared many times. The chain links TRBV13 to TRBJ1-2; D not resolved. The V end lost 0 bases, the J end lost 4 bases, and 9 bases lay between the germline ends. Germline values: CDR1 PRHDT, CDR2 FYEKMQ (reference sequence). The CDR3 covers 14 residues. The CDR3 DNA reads TGTGCCAGCAGCTTAGGCCCCCAGGTCTATGGCTACACCTTC. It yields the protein CASSLGPQVYGYTF.

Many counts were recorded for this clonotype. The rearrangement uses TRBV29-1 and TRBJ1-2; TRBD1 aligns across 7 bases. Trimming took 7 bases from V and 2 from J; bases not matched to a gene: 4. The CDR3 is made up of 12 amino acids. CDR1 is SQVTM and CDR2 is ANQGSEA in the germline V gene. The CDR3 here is CSARDRNYGYTF. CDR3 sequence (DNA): TGCAGCGCCAGGGACAGAAACTATGGCTACACCTTC.

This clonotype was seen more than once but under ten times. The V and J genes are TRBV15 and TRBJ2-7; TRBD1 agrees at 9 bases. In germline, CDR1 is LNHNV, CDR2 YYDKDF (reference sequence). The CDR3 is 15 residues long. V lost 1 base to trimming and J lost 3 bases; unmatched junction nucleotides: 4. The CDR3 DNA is TGTGCCACCAGCAGAGGAAGGACAGGGGACTACGAGCAGTACTTC. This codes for CATSRGRTGDYEQYF.

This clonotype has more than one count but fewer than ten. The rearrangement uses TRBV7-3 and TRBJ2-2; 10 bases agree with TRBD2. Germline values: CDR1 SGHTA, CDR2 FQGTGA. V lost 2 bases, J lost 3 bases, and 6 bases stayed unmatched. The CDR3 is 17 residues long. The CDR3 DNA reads TGTGCCAGCAGCTTATCCCCTAGCGGGAGACACACCGGGGAGCTGTTTTTT. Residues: CASSLSPSGRHTGELFF. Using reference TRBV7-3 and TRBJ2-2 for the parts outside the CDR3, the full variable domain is GAGVSQTPSNKVTEKGKYVELRCDPISGHTALYWYRQSLGQGPEFLIYFQGTGAADDSGLPNDRFFAVRPEGSVSTLKIQRTERGDSAVYLCASSLSPSGRHTGELFFGEGSRLTVL.

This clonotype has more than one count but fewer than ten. The CDR3 DNA follows: TGTGCCAGCTCACCAGGGTTAGAACAGCCCCAGCATTTT. Protein sequence: CASSPGLEQPQHF. The J gene is TRBJ1-5, the V gene TRBV18; D remains unclear. Germline V gene sequence: CDR1 KGHSH, CDR2 LQKENI. Deletions cut 2 bases from V and 7 bases from J, with 9 bases between. The CDR3 sequence is 13 residues long.

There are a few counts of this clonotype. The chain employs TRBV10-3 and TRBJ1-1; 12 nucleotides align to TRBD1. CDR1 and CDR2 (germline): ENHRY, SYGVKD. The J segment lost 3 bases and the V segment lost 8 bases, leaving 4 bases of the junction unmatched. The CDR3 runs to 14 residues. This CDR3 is CAIGTGGWDTEAFF. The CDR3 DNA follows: TGTGCCATCGGGACAGGGGGCTGGGACACTGAAGCTTTCTTT.

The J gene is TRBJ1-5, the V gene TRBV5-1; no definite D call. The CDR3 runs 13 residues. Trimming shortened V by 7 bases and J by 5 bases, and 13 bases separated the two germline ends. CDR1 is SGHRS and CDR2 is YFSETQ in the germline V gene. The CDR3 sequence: CASLPETDQPQHF. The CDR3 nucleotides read TGCGCCAGCTTGCCAGAAACTGATCAGCCCCAGCATTTT. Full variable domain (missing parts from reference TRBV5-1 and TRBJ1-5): KAGVTQTPRYLIKTRGQQVTLSCSPISGHRSVSWYQQTPGQGLQFLFEYFSETQRNKGNFPGRFSGRQFSNSRSEMNVSTLELGDSALYLCASLPETDQPQHFGDGTRLSIL.

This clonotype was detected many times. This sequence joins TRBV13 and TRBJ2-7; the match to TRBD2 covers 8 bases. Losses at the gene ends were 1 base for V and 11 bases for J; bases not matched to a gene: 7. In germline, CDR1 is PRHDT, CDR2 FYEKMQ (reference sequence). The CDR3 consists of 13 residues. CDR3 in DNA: TGTGCCAGCAGCTTAGCGGGAGGGCCCCTTGAGTACTTC. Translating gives CASSLAGGPLEYF.

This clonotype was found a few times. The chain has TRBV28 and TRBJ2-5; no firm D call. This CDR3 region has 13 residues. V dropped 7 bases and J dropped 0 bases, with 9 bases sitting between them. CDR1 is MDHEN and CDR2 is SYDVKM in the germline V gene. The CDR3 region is CASTAQNQETQYF. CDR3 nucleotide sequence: TGTGCCAGCACTGCACAGAACCAAGAGACCCAGTACTTC.